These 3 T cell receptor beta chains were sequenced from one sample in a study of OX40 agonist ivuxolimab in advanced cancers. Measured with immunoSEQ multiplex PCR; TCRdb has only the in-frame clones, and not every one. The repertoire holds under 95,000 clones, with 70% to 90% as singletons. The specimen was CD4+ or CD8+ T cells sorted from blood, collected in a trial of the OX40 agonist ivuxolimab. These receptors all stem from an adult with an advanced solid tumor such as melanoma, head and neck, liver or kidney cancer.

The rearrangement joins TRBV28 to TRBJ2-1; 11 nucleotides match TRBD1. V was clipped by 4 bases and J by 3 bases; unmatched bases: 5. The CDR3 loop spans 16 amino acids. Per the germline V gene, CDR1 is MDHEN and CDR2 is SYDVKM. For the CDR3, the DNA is TGTGCCAGCAGTTCCTACGGGACAGGGGGCTACAATGAGCAGTTCTTC. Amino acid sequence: CASSSYGTGGYNEQFF.

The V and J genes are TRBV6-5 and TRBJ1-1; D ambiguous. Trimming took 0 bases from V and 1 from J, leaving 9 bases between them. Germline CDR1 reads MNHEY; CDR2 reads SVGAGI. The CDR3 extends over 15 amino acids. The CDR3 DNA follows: TGTGCCAGCAGTTACTCGAGACGGACGAACACTGAAGCTTTCTTT. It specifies CASSYSRRTNTEAFF.

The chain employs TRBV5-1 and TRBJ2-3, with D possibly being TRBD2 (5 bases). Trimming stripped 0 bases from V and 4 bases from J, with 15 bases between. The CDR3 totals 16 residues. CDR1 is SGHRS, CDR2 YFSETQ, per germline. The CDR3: CASSLDGVATADTQYF. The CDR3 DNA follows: TGCGCCAGCAGCTTGGACGGGGTGGCAACGGCAGATACGCAGTATTTT.